The 20 T cell receptor beta chains below were found in one sample sequenced in a study of beta chain features in type 1 diabetes. Sequenced material consisted of expressed TCRB transcripts (all of the isolated RNA was reverse transcribed). Sequenced by immunoSEQ multiplex PCR; TCRdb stores in-frame clones only, minus some. The table records approximately 170,000 clones, about 9.1% of them present only once. Sequenced: central memory CD4+ T cells from blood. The source of these receptors is a woman between 18 and 29 years old in good health.

At least ten counts were recorded for this clone. The CDR3 region has the DNA TGCGCCAGCAGCCGCCTGTACGGGACAGAGCAGTACTTC. Translated, it gives CASSRLYGTEQYF. V is TRBV4-1 and J is TRBJ2-7; D possibly corresponds to TRBD1 (6 bases). The germline V and J ends were trimmed by 4 bases and 7 bases, with 14 bases remaining between them. Per the germline V gene, CDR1 is MGHRA and CDR2 is YSYEKL. The CDR3 is 13 residues long.

A few counts support this clone. The CDR3 loop is CASSPSGTGGLLYGYTF. CDR3 nucleotide sequence: TGTGCCAGCTCACCTTCCGGGACAGGGGGCCTTCTCTATGGCTACACCTTC. This chain links TRBV18 with TRBJ1-2; 12 positions agree with TRBD1. Germline assignment: CDR1 KGHSH and CDR2 LQKENI. This CDR3 contains 17 residues. V lost 3 bases and J lost 4; bases outside the gene matches: 9.

The V call is TRBV7-2, the J call TRBJ2-5, with unresolved D. Germline CDR1 reads SGHTA; CDR2 reads FQGNSA. The CDR3 length is 13 residues. V lost 1 base to trimming and J lost 4 bases, with 7 bases between them. As DNA, the CDR3 is TGTGCCAGCAGCTTAGGGGCAAGAGAGACCCAGTACTTC. Its translation is CASSLGARETQYF.

The chain is built from TRBV25-1 and TRBJ2-7, with D perhaps TRBD2 (5 bases). The CDR3 covers 17 residues. Germline V gene data show CDR1 as MGHDK and CDR2 as SYGVNS. The ends were cut back, 3 bases at V and 6 bases at J, with 24 bases in the middle. CDR3 DNA sequence: TGTGCCAGCAGTGACCCACCGGGGTCTTCCGCCTTTTCCGAGCAGTACTTC. This encodes CASSDPPGSSAFSEQYF.

The rearrangement uses TRBV11-2 and TRBJ1-1; D gene unclear. V dropped 6 bases and J dropped 1 base, with 12 bases sitting between them. Germline assignment: CDR1 SGHAT and CDR2 FQNNGV. This CDR3 is 14 amino acids long. For the CDR3, the DNA is TGTGCCAGCAGTCCCTCGAGGTGGAACACTGAAGCTTTCTTT. Translating gives CASSPSRWNTEAFF.

This clone was counted between two and nine times. The chain has TRBV19 and TRBJ2-7; 8 nucleotides agree with TRBD2. The germline V gene encodes CDR1 LNHDA and CDR2 SQIVND (reference sequence). The CDR3 loop spans 14 amino acids. V lost 3 bases and J lost 2; bases outside the gene matches: 3. The CDR3 reads CASSIQRGTYEQYF. The CDR3 nucleotides read TGTGCCAGTAGTATTCAGCGGGGGACCTACGAGCAGTACTTC.

A word on this clone: This same CDR3 is encoded by further DNA sequences in the sample. This chain links TRBV30 with TRBJ2-7; TRBD1 matches 8 bases. The CDR3 spans 12 residues. The V gene end was trimmed by 1 base and the J gene end by 4 bases; junction bases not matched to a gene: 0. CDR1 is GTSNPN and CDR2 is SVGIG in the germline V gene (reference sequence). In DNA form, the CDR3 reads TGTGCCTGGAGTGGGACAGGGTACGAGCAGTACTTC. Its translation: CAWSGTGYEQYF.

This clone came up a few times. The chain employs TRBV4-3 and TRBJ2-2; 8 nucleotides match TRBD1. Germline V gene lookup returns CDR1 LGHNA and CDR2 YSLEER. CDR3 length: 16 amino acids. After removal of 0 bases from V and 2 bases from J, the junction contained 2 bases not matched to a gene. CDR3 DNA: TGCGCCAGCAGCCAAGAACAGGGGGGAAACACCGGGGAGCTGTTTTTT. Its translation is CASSQEQGGNTGELFF.

J is TRBJ2-7 and V is TRBV14, with D tentatively TRBD1 (6 bases). CDR1 and CDR2 (germline): SGHDN, FVKESK. This CDR3 spans 17 amino acids. V was cut by 0 bases and J by 5 bases, with 20 bases left in between. The CDR3 protein is CASSQETSRVGTHEQYF. In DNA form, the CDR3 reads TGTGCCAGCAGCCAAGAAACGTCCAGGGTAGGGACACACGAGCAGTACTTC.

A few counts support this clone. CDR3 protein: CASSITPGAGANVLTF. In nucleotides, the CDR3 is TGTGCCAGCAGCATAACGCCAGGGGCTGGGGCCAACGTCCTGACTTTC. The chain links TRBV11-2 to TRBJ2-6, with a possible D match to TRBD1 (6 bases). The V gene's germline CDR1 is SGHAT and CDR2 FQNNGV. V was trimmed by 5 bases and J by 2 bases, leaving 13 bases between them. The CDR3 is 16 residues long.

Here the CDR3 reads CASTSRTGELFF. The CDR3 DNA reads as TGTGCCAGCACTAGCCGCACCGGGGAGCTGTTTTTT. The chain joins TRBV6-5 to TRBJ2-2, with D possibly being TRBD2 (5 bases). This CDR3 comprises 12 residues. The germline V gene has CDR1 MNHEY and CDR2 SVGAGI. V was clipped by 7 bases and J by 4 bases, with 7 bases between them.

This clone came up a few times. The chain uses TRBV4-2 and TRBJ2-6; D may be TRBD2 (6 bases). Germline lookup yields CDR1 LGHNA and CDR2 YNFKEQ. CDR3 length equals 18 residues. V dropped 1 base and J dropped 4 bases, with 17 bases sitting between them. The CDR3 coding sequence is TGTGCCAGCAGCCAAGGTGGAGGGGTCGATTCCGGGGCCAACGTCCTGACTTTC. It encodes CASSQGGGVDSGANVLTF.

The chain carries TRBV27 and TRBJ2-7; tentatively, D is TRBD2 (5 bases). The V end lost 5 bases, the J end lost 4 bases, and 15 bases lay between the germline ends. Germline V CDR1 and CDR2: MNHEY, SMNVEV (reference sequence). The CDR3 is 14 residues long. The CDR3 nucleotides read TGTGCCAGCAGTCTTTTTGGCGGGCCATACGAGCAGTACTTC. Translated, it gives CASSLFGGPYEQYF.

This clone has only a few counts. The V and J genes are TRBV7-3 and TRBJ2-7; D perhaps matches TRBD1 (5 bases). The CDR3 runs 14 residues. Trimming left V 5 bases short and J 6 bases short, with 17 bases between. In germline, CDR1 is SGHTA, CDR2 FQGTGA. Here the CDR3 DNA reads TGTGCCAGCAGCCCTACAGGAACGTACGGCGAGCAGTACTTC. This sequence encodes CASSPTGTYGEQYF.

This clone was detected a few times. This rearrangement joins TRBV25-1 to TRBJ2-7, with D possibly matching TRBD2 (5 bases). CDR1 and CDR2 (germline): MGHDK, SYGVNS. V was pared by 4 bases and J by 3 bases, with 13 bases between. This CDR3 is 14 amino acids long. The CDR3 region is CASSVQGGLYEQYF. The CDR3 coding sequence is TGTGCCAGCAGTGTCCAAGGCGGGCTCTACGAGCAGTACTTC.

This clone appeared many times. This chain joins TRBV27 and TRBJ1-5; 7 positions agree with TRBD1. The CDR3 runs 14 residues. The V gene end was trimmed by 3 bases and the J gene end by 2 bases; junction bases not matched to a gene: 1. Germline CDR1 and CDR2: MNHEY and SMNVEV (reference sequence). The CDR3 protein is CASSFGQGNQPQHF. The CDR3 DNA reads as TGTGCCAGCAGTTTCGGACAGGGCAATCAGCCCCAGCATTTT.

This clone was counted between two and nine times. The chain uses TRBV5-1 and TRBJ1-5; no definite D call. The germline gives CDR1 SGHRS, CDR2 YFSETQ. V gave up 2 bases and J gave up 4 bases, with 10 bases separating them. This CDR3 spans 14 amino acids. The CDR3 here is CASSLYNGNQPQHF. CDR3 nucleotide sequence: TGCGCCAGCAGCTTATATAACGGGAATCAGCCCCAGCATTTT.

This clone was counted a few times. The chain recombines TRBV7-2 with TRBJ2-6; D ambiguous. Germline CDR1 is SGHTA and CDR2 is FQGNSA. CDR3 length: 18 amino acids. The V end was cut by 0 bases, the J end by 0 bases, with 12 bases between. The CDR3 loop reads CASSLARNDGSGANVLTF. In nucleotides, the CDR3 is TGTGCCAGCAGCTTAGCGCGGAATGACGGCTCTGGGGCCAACGTCCTGACTTTC.

The chain employs TRBV7-8 and TRBJ2-7; the D gene is possibly TRBD2 (6 bases). Per germline, CDR1 SGHVS and CDR2 FQNEAQ. V was clipped by 3 bases and J by 6 bases, with 21 bases between them. The CDR3 contains 16 residues. The CDR3 DNA sequence: TGTGCCAGCAGCTTCCGGAGCGTTGGTATCGGGAGCGAGCAGTACTTC. This gives the protein CASSFRSVGIGSEQYF. The full variable domain, with the rest looked up from reference TRBV7-8 and TRBJ2-7, is GAGVSQSPRYKVAKRGQDVALRCDPISGHVSLFWYQQALGQGPEFLTYFQNEAQLDKSGLPSDRFFAERPEGSVSTLKIQRTQQEDSAVYLCASSFRSVGIGSEQYFGPGTRLTVT.

This clone was found a few times. J is TRBJ1-4 and V is TRBV11-2; D is unclear. CDR1 and CDR2 (germline): SGHAT, FQNNGV. This CDR3 spans 14 amino acids. Deletions cut 2 bases from V and 8 bases from J, with 12 bases between. CDR3 nucleotides: TGTGCCAGCAGCTTAATACGGGATCCGGAAAAACTGTTTTTT. It codes for CASSLIRDPEKLFF. The entire variable domain, with the rest obtained from reference TRBV11-2 and TRBJ1-4, is as follows: EAGVAQSPRYKIIEKRQSVAFWCNPISGHATLYWYQQILGQGPKLLIQFQNNGVVDDSQLPKDRFSAERLKGVDSTLKIQPAKLEDSAVYLCASSLIRDPEKLFFGSGTQLSVL.